This is a list of T cell receptor beta chains from one sample in a study of synovial regulatory T cells in juvenile arthritis. Sequencing was performed with immunoSEQ multiplex PCR; in TCRdb, only in-frame clones are kept and a portion is missing. The sample table sets out over 7,500 clones. The sample taken for sequencing was Treg cells from blood. The receptors stem from a donor aged 2 to 35 with juvenile idiopathic arthritis. Each CDR3 is given with its conserved first and last residue.

>TRBJ2-7|12|TRBV29-1
CSVSDRAHEQYF
>TRBJ2-2|16|TRBV28
CASSKQGNANTGELFF
>TRBJ1-2|13|TRBV6-5
CASSRRGDYGYTF
>TRBJ1-5|16|TRBV5-5
CASSSKGRDHNQPQHF
>TRBJ1-1|15|TRBV5-4
CASSLVASSNTEAFF
>TRBJ2-1|14|TRBV11-2
CASSVQISYNEQFF
>TRBJ1-3|13|TRBV10-3
CAIGGSSGNTIYF
>TRBJ1-2|14|TRBV6-6
CASSYSAGEGGYTF
>TRBJ2-4|14|TRBV30
CAWSGEQGVNIQYF
>TRBJ1-1|14|TRBV5-1
CASSRGQSIAEAFF
>TRBJ1-2|13|TRBV11-2
CASSLGGRHGYTF
>TRBJ2-7|15|TRBV11-2
CASSSGLAGVYEQYF
>TRBJ2-7|14|TRBV7-2
CASSLAALKDEQYF
>TRBJ2-7|17|TRBV5-1
CASSKWGNGGKAYEQYF
>TRBJ1-2|12|TRBV6-4
CASSDGDYGYTF
>TRBJ2-3|13|TRBV4-1
CASSHPSGDTQYF
>TRBJ2-2|13|TRBV30
CAWSPVNTGELFF
>TRBJ2-3|15|TRBV2
CASSPGLSSTDTQYF
>TRBJ1-3|17|TRBV5-4
CASSLGWQQAAGNTIYF
>TRBJ2-1|14|TRBV9
CASSLRGSSNEQFF
>TRBJ2-2|17|TRBV5-1
CASSLVGLAEGTGELFF
>TRBJ2-1|14|TRBV28
CASSPRGGRYEQFF
>TRBJ1-2|14|TRBV5-5
CASSLSGISYGYTF
>TRBJ1-4|12|TRBV5-1
CASRTLNEKLFF
>TRBJ1-1|14|TRBV6-5
CASSYSRGGTEAFF
>TRBJ1-6|13|TRBV7-2
CASSLRGRSPLHF
>TRBJ1-1|14|TRBV10-2
CASRKGTADTEAFF
>TRBJ2-7|15|TRBV7-2
CASSLALAGVYEQYF
>TRBJ2-1|15|TRBV11-1
CASSLAAGVYNEQFF
>TRBJ2-3|16|TRBV5-1
CASSFDGGRGTDTQYF